This T cell receptor (beta chain) was sequenced during a study of shared clonotypes between healthy human individuals (dated by TCRdb to the early 2020s). General notes on the study: Two women and a few men aged 18 to 49 years were included in the cohort. Per donor, three plates each were used for CD4 naive and CD4 memory, two for CD8 naive, and one for CD8 memory. Different laboratories and diverse techniques were used to prepare libraries and sequence TCR repertoires, to increase sequencing depth and limit assay-specific biases. Leukapheresis yielded between about 0.9 and 10 billion PBMCs per donor. The study deeply sequenced blood TCR repertoires of about 5 healthy adults to estimate repertoire size and the extent of clonotype sharing between individuals.

Details on this clone: Its antigen remains undetermined. Nothing much larger sits one base from this clone, and base qualities are not available.

V ends up 2 bases short and J 7 bases short, with an unmatched junction base count of 17. Including cysteine and phenylalanine, the CDR3 has 17 amino acids. Just CDR3 DNA is preserved here, 51 bases in frame from base 1. CDR1 and CDR2, per the germline V gene (reference sequence), are MNHEY and SMNVEV. Healthy HIV-negative adults with no recently reported acute infections or vaccinations were included as donors. Every donor was a Caucasian adult living in Nashville, Tennessee, USA. CD4+ T cells were enriched through magnetic negative selection, after which naive cells were positively selected on CD45RA and the remaining negative fraction served as the memory subset. Blood was obtained by leukapheresis, after which PBMCs were separated by Ficoll-Histopaque density gradient centrifugation and cryopreserved in liquid nitrogen vapor phase. Purity and quantity of every magnetically sorted T cell population were checked by analytical flow cytometry. Genomic DNA was isolated from each sorted fraction and quantified by UV absorbance on a Nanodrop 2000c.

Using the deep immunoSEQ assay, multiplex PCR amplified TCR CDR3 regions from genomic DNA. Extracted genomic DNA from each cell subset was spread evenly across all wells of several immunoSEQ 96-well plates, with each plate serving as a replicate. For sorted subsets, 200 ng of genomic DNA, equivalent to around 29,000 T cell genomes, went into each replicate PCR. Purified libraries were quantified with a Qubit 3.0 fluorometer, sized on a Bioanalyzer 2100, and re-quantified with the KAPA Library Quantification kit. Every immunoSEQ 96-well plate was sequenced on a separate single-read 150-cycle Illumina NextSeq 550 flow cell. As for how the authors treated the data: Because only junctional sequences without quality scores were contained in the immunoSEQ output, filtering matching that applied to full-length reads could not be performed. Sequences were annotated with PyIR, a Python wrapper for IgBLAST v1.9, using IMGT germline references to assign V/J genes and CDR3. Reads with weak V/J assignments (E-value above 1e-6), missing CDR3, stop codons, out-of-frame junctions, or ambiguous translated residues were removed. A V3J clonotype was defined by an identical inferred V gene, J gene, and CDR3 amino acid sequence. To compute the percentage overlap between repertoires, the number of shared unique clonotypes was divided by the size of the smaller repertoire. RTK rarefaction, the Chao1 estimator, and Recon v2.1 estimates of unobserved clonotypes were used to assess repertoire richness. For all TCRbeta clonotypes obtained by the gDNA method from a few donors, generation probabilities were computed with OLGA. TCRdb re-hosts the immuneACCESS table, in-frame sequences only. Its copies lack some clones; in the studies checked, an unresolved V gene accounts for under half of them, and the cause for the rest is not known. V and J calls plus clone size are reproduced from that table; the DNA served to infer D and trimming. Present in this sample are 2,500,000 or so clones, around 93% of which were seen just once. The leading ten clones occupy around 0.4% of the sample.

The full study reports these points: Sharing across several donors was observed for about 5% of naive CD4, under 4% of naive CD8, roughly 2.4% of memory CD4, and less than 0.45% of memory CD8 clonotypes. Clonotypes shared by all four sorted-subset donors showed higher generation probabilities than non-shared clonotypes. Because the study included a small number of donors, the genetic and exposure-history diversity represented was limited. Pairwise subsampling led to the expectation that sequencing depth would affect the degree of clonotype sharing among donors. Naive subsets generally had larger estimated clonotype richness than memory subsets. Even with the large sequencing depth, rarefaction of the sorted-subset datasets indicated that sequencing was incomplete. Sampling was limited to blood, and TCR repertoires in tissue likely differ from TCR repertoires in blood.

The sequenced sample consisted of naive CD4+ T cells from PBMCs. Reading the label with the study, this specimen's cell subset or site is: CD45RA+ positively selected. The rearrangement combines TRBV27 with TRBJ2-7; TRBD2 matches 7 bases in the middle. This TCR was sampled from a young man in good health. Some clones in this sample may be carry-over from other donors' samples. CDR3 reads: CASSLTPRPSGKFEQYF. Read as DNA, the sequence is TGTGCCAGCAGTTTAACCCCAAGGCCCAGCGGGAAGTTTGAGCAGTACTTC.